Below, 5 T cell receptor beta chains from the same sample are listed, as sequenced in a study of T cells expressing NK-cell markers. Reprocessing the 5' RACE reads, TCRdb reports a single entry for every CDR3 protein and omits DNA. Its table records 550,000 to 600,000 distinct CDR3 sequences. Sequenced material: blood T cells: a sorted CD56 or NKG2C T cell subset, CD4+ or CD8+ T cells, or bulk PBMC T cells (not recorded which). These receptors all come from a young man in good health.

The gene calls are TRBV6-1 and TRBJ1-5; TCRdb returns TRBD1, unconfirmable since there is no DNA. Germline loops: CDR1 MNHNS, CDR2 SASEGT. The CDR3 covers 17 residues. The CDR3 is CASSEVKRQFLGQPQHF.

The CDR3: CASSLSGRASDNEQFF. The chain recombines TRBV5-1 with TRBJ2-1; TCRdb indicates TRBD2, and absent DNA this call remains unverified. The CDR3 spans 16 residues. The germline gives CDR1 SGHRS, CDR2 YFSETQ.

The rearrangement joins TRBV5-1 to TRBJ2-7. The CDR3 has 17 residues. Germline-derived CDR1 and CDR2 are SGHRS and YFSETQ. The CDR3 here is CASSPHSLTEFTYEQYF.

This chain connects TRBV5-1 to TRBJ1-1; checking the TCRdb D call of TRBD1 is not possible without DNA. CDR1 is SGHRS and CDR2 is YFSETQ in the germline V gene. The CDR3 has 15 amino acids. CDR3 sequence: CASSLAGQPNTEAFF.

The chain carries TRBV20-1 and TRBJ2-1; TCRdb lists TRBD2, though no DNA is available to test this call. CDR1 is DFQATT, CDR2 SNEGSKA, per germline (reference sequence). The CDR3 totals 15 residues. The CDR3 here is CSAVKGTGRDDEQFF.